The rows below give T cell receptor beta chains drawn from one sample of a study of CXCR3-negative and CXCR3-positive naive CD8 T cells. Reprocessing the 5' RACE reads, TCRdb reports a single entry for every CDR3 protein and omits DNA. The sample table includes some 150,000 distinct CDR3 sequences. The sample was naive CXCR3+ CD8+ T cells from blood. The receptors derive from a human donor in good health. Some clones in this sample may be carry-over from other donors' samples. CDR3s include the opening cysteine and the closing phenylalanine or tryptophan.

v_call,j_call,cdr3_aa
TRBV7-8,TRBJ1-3,CASSSTWDPGNTIYF
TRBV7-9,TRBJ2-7,CASSFAAGHEQYF
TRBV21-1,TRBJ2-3,CASSFDGLDTDTQYF
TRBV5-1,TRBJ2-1,CASSLVAGENSYNEQFF
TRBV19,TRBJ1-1,CATTSTGRYVNTEAFF
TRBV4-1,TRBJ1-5,CASSGTGPQPQHF
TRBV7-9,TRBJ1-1,CASSFLWTGDTEAFF
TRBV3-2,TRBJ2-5,CASSQDRGRNQETQYF
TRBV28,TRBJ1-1,CASSGGTGLAEAFF
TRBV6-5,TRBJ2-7,CASSLQGPLNEQYF
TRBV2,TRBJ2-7,CASSEASGSYEQYF
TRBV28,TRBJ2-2,CASSLLAGNTGELFF
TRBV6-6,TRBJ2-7,CASSPGAYEQYF
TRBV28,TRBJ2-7,CASSVTGGASYEQYF
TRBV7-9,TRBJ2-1,CASSLVRTGAYNEQFF
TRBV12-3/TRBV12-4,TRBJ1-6,CASSPGQGRSPLHF
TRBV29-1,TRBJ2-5,CSVEESSGRADQYF
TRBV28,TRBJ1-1,CASSPRQGRGAFF
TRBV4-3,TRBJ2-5,CASSHGPAGETQYF
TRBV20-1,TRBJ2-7,CSARAGSGPYEQYF
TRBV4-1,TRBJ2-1,CASSQDHYRESYNEQFF
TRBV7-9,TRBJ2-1,CASSWDNYNEQFF
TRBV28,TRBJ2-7,CASSMRLKTYEQYF
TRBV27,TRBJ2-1,CASRQHRDPVDNEQFF
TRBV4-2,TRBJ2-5,CASSQYPRAQETQYF
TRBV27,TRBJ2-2,CASSFSGALTGELFF
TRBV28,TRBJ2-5,CASRAQGGETQYF
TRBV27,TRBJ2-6,CASSPDSSGANVLTF
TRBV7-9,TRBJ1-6,CASSAARVGTGDSPLHF
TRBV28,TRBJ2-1,CASSPKMVDEQFF
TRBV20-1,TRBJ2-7,CSAIRVTPGLVSYEQYF
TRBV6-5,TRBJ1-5,CASSTGTGGGYQPQHF
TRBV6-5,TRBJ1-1,CASSRRGIDTEAFF
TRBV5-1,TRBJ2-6,CASSLSWGSGANVLTF
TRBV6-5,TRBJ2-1,CASRDWTGDEQFF
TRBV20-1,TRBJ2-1,CSLRDLIGYYNEQFF
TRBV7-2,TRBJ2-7,CASSSSFHEQYF
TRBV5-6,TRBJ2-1,CASRRLVSYNEQFF
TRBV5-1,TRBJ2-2,CASSLAAAGEPFF
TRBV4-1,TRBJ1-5,CASSQGDRETQPQHF